This passage covers 23 T cell receptor beta chains from one sample sequenced in a study of T cells in localized non-small cell lung cancer (TCRdb year 2020). Receptor libraries were prepared by the immunoSEQ multiplex PCR assay. Imported from immuneACCESS, the table was reduced by TCRdb to in-frame sequences with V and J called. These copies leave out some clones; in studies compared against another copy, an unresolved V gene accounts for under half, and the cause of the remainder is not known. This sample has approximately 31,000 clones in its table, and 78% of those were observed once. 35% to 40% of the sample is held by the ten biggest clonotypes. Material: peripheral blood, obtained before any cancer treatment. The source is a male donor aged 60 or older with stage II squamous cell lung carcinoma.

The chain links TRBV7-6 to TRBJ1-1; D is unresolved. With 5 bases removed from V and 4 bases from J, the gap between germline ends came to 23 bases. The CDR3 sequence is 17 residues long. CDR1 is SGHVS and CDR2 is FNYEAQ in the germline V gene. The CDR3: CASSLIPQEGGGTEAFF. The CDR3 region has the DNA TGTGCCAGCAGCCTCATCCCGCAGGAGGGTGGCGGCACTGAAGCTTTCTTT.

This clone is classed as medium-sized. The chain employs TRBV20-1 and TRBJ1-1; tentative D call: TRBD1 (5 bases). Deletions cut 7 bases from V and 1 base from J, with 7 bases between. CDR3 size: 11 residues. Germline loops: CDR1 DFQATT, CDR2 SNEGSKA (reference sequence). This CDR3 reads CSVQGNTEAFF. CDR3 coding DNA: TGCAGTGTGCAGGGGAACACTGAAGCTTTCTTT.

This clone was seen just once. This rearrangement joins TRBV6-6 to TRBJ2-7; D remains ambiguous. CDR1 is MNHNY, CDR2 SVGAGI, per germline (reference sequence). This CDR3 is built from 13 residues. V lost 7 bases, J lost 4 bases, and 14 bases lay in between. Written as DNA, the CDR3 is TGTGCCAGCACCCAATCTCCGTTGTACGAGCAGTACTTC. Its translation is CASTQSPLYEQYF.

V is TRBV6-6 and J is TRBJ1-6; TRBD1 matches 12 bases. Germline V gene data show CDR1 as MNHNY and CDR2 as SVGAGI (reference sequence). Trimming cost V 8 bases and J 11 bases; bases outside gene matches: 4. The CDR3 spans 13 residues. The CDR3 nucleotides read TGTGCCAGCCGGGACAGGGGGCTGACACCCCTCCACTTT. Translation: CASRDRGLTPLHF.

The chain joins TRBV30 to TRBJ2-2; D is unclear. Germline V CDR1 and CDR2: GTSNPN, SVGIG (reference sequence). CDR3 length: 14 amino acids. The germline V and J ends were trimmed by 1 base and 3 bases, with 9 bases remaining between them. The DNA of the CDR3 is TGTGCCTGGAGTGCGTACAGACACACCGGGGAGCTGTTTTTT. Protein: CAWSAYRHTGELFF.

The gene calls are TRBV5-1 and TRBJ2-5, with 8 positions matching TRBD1. The CDR3 is made up of 14 amino acids. Per the germline V gene, CDR1 is SGHRS and CDR2 is YFSETQ. J was trimmed by 1 base and V by 4 bases; bases with no gene match: 3. Written as DNA, the CDR3 is TGCGCCAGCAGCATACAGGGGGTCCAAGAGACCCAGTACTTC. Translation gives CASSIQGVQETQYF.

The chain joins TRBV7-2 to TRBJ1-1; D possibly corresponds to TRBD1 (5 bases). The CDR3 extends over 14 amino acids. With 1 base removed from V and 4 bases from J, the gap between germline ends came to 10 bases. Germline lookup yields CDR1 SGHTA and CDR2 FQGNSA. The CDR3 DNA reads as TGTGCCAGCAGCTTAGAATGGGGGATCACTGAAGCTTTCTTT. The encoded protein is CASSLEWGITEAFF.

The chain couples TRBV7-3 to TRBJ2-7, with 8 bases lining up with TRBD1. Germline V CDR1 and CDR2: SGHTA, FQGTGA. V was pared by 2 bases and J by 4 bases, with 7 bases of the junction left unmatched. The CDR3 is 15 amino acids. CDR3 region: CASSLGGQGAYEQYF. CDR3 nucleotide sequence: TGTGCCAGCAGCTTAGGTGGGCAGGGGGCTTACGAGCAGTACTTC.

This chain links TRBV5-1 with TRBJ1-4; D gene uncertain. The ends were cut back, 7 bases at V and 3 bases at J, with 10 bases in the middle. This CDR3 is 13 amino acids long. Germline-derived CDR1 and CDR2 are SGHRS and YFSETQ. The CDR3 DNA is TGCGCCAGCTCGAACGTACCTAATGAAAAACTGTTTTTT. This codes for CASSNVPNEKLFF. Combining the CDR3 with reference TRBV5-1 and TRBJ1-4 gives the whole variable domain KAGVTQTPRYLIKTRGQQVTLSCSPISGHRSVSWYQQTPGQGLQFLFEYFSETQRNKGNFPGRFSGRQFSNSRSEMNVSTLELGDSALYLCASSNVPNEKLFFGSGTQLSVL.

The V call is TRBV6-5, the J call TRBJ2-5; D unresolved. V was cut by 0 bases and J by 8 bases, with 4 bases left in between. Germline V gene lookup returns CDR1 MNHEY and CDR2 SVGAGI. CDR3 size: 11 residues. The CDR3 DNA follows: TGTGCCAGCAGTTACTCTCGCACCCAGTACTTC. This encodes CASSYSRTQYF.

The J gene is TRBJ2-1, the V gene TRBV6-5, with 7 bases lining up with TRBD2. Germline V gene lookup returns CDR1 MNHEY and CDR2 SVGAGI. CDR3 length: 16 amino acids. After removal of 2 bases from V and 10 bases from J, the junction contained 14 bases not matched to a gene. CDR3: CASSYATGGRRGEQFF. The CDR3 nucleotides read TGTGCCAGCAGTTACGCGACTGGCGGGAGACGGGGAGAGCAGTTCTTC.

The CDR3 nucleotides are TGTGCCAGCAGCTCCTCCCTGACTAGCGGGAGTTACGAGCAGTACTTC. Translating it yields CASSSSLTSGSYEQYF. The J gene is TRBJ2-7, the V gene TRBV7-9; 12 nucleotides match TRBD2. The length of the CDR3 is 16 residues. Germline V gene sequence: CDR1 SEHNR, CDR2 FQNEAQ (reference sequence). V lost 4 bases and J lost 4; bases outside the gene matches: 8. The full variable domain, in which reference TRBV7-9 and TRBJ2-7 provide the parts outside the CDR3, is DTGVSQNPRHKITKRGQNVTFRCDPISEHNRLYWYRQTLGQGPEFLTYFQNEAQLEKSRLLSDRFSAERPKGSFSTLEIQRTEQGDSAMYLCASSSSLTSGSYEQYFGPGTRLTVT.

This clone appeared a few times. The genes are TRBV5-4 and TRBJ1-1; D remains ambiguous. The CDR3 has 14 amino acids. CDR1 is SGHNT and CDR2 is YYREEE in the germline V gene (reference sequence). Deletions cut 0 bases from V and 4 bases from J, with 10 bases between. The CDR3: CASSLDSDSTEAFF. CDR3 bases: TGTGCCAGCAGCTTGGATTCAGATAGCACTGAAGCTTTCTTT.

The rearrangement uses TRBV7-3 and TRBJ2-1, with D possibly TRBD2 on 6 matching bases. V shed 7 bases and J shed 3 bases, with 16 bases lying between them. The CDR3 is 15 residues long. Germline CDR1 and CDR2: SGHTA and FQGTGA. The CDR3, as DNA: TGTGCCAGCAAGTCGGGGGAGGCATACTACAATGAGCAGTTCTTC. Residues: CASKSGEAYYNEQFF.

This clone is a singleton in its sample. The chain employs TRBV7-2 and TRBJ2-7; no clear D gene. This CDR3 has 13 amino acids. Germline V lookup: CDR1 SGHTA, CDR2 FQGNSA. V was trimmed by 5 bases and J by 3 bases, leaving 11 bases between them. The CDR3 bases are TGTGCCAGCAGCAGTGATAACTTCTACGAGCAGTACTTC. This translates into CASSSDNFYEQYF.

The chain recombines TRBV6-4 with TRBJ2-2; no clear D gene. CDR3 length: 13 residues. The germline V gene has CDR1 MRHNA and CDR2 SNTAGT. The V end was cut by 8 bases, the J end by 1 base, with 8 bases between. The CDR3 DNA sequence: TGTGCCAGCTCAAACAAGAACACCGGGGAGCTGTTTTTT. Translated: CASSNKNTGELFF.

The rearrangement links TRBV5-4 to TRBJ2-3; no clear D. The V gene's germline CDR1 is SGHNT and CDR2 YYREEE (reference sequence). With 2 bases removed from V and 2 bases from J, the gap between germline ends came to 18 bases. This CDR3 has 17 amino acids. CDR3 coding DNA: TGTGCCAGCAGCTTTCGTCGGATTGACCCACACACAGATACGCAGTATTTT. Encoded protein: CASSFRRIDPHTDTQYF.

V usage is TRBV7-2 and J usage is TRBJ1-2; a possible D gene is TRBD1 (5 bases). The CDR3 covers 16 residues. Germline V gene lookup returns CDR1 SGHTA and CDR2 FQGNSA. The V end was cut by 5 bases, the J end by 0 bases, with 16 bases between. CDR3 in DNA: TGTGCCAGCAGCCCAATCGGGGACCCCTCTAACTATGGCTACACCTTC. Its translation is CASSPIGDPSNYGYTF.

V usage is TRBV5-1 and J usage is TRBJ2-2, with D possibly matching TRBD2 (6 bases). Trimming took off 1 base at V and 6 bases at J, with 10 bases between the two ends. The CDR3 runs to 14 residues. Germline CDR1 SGHRS, CDR2 YFSETQ. CDR3 loop: CASSLSLASGELFF. CDR3 nucleotides: TGCGCCAGCAGCTTGTCACTAGCATCCGGGGAGCTGTTTTTT.

This clone was observed a few times. V usage is TRBV19 and J usage is TRBJ2-7; tentative D call: TRBD2 (7 bases). Germline CDR1 and CDR2: LNHDA and SQIVND (reference sequence). The CDR3 spans 15 residues. V was pared by 4 bases and J by 1 base, with 14 bases between. CDR3 in DNA: TGTGCCAGTAGTACTTCGGGGGGCGCTTCCTACGAGCAGTACTTC. Amino acids: CASSTSGGASYEQYF. Using reference TRBV19 and TRBJ2-7 for the parts outside the CDR3, the full variable domain is DGGITQSPKYLFRKEGQNVTLSCEQNLNHDAMYWYRQDPGQGLRLIYYSQIVNDFQKGDIAEGYSVSREKKESFPLTVTSAQKNPTAFYLCASSTSGGASYEQYFGPGTRLTVT.

The chain couples TRBV5-4 to TRBJ1-2, with a possible D match to TRBD1 (6 bases). Trimming left V 1 base short and J 3 bases short, with 13 bases between. This CDR3 spans 15 amino acids. CDR1 is SGHNT and CDR2 is YYREEE in the germline V gene (reference sequence). CDR3 DNA sequence: TGTGCCAGCAGCTTGACGGTCAGGGGCGACTATGGCTACACCTTC. Translation: CASSLTVRGDYGYTF.

J is TRBJ1-1 and V is TRBV9, with no clear D. The CDR3 spans 18 residues. The V end was cut by 4 bases, the J end by 0 bases, with 22 bases between. Germline V gives CDR1 SGDLS, CDR2 YYNGEE. CDR3 sequence: CASSPRSLLRALNTEAFF. CDR3 DNA sequence: TGTGCCAGCAGCCCAAGATCCCTCCTGAGGGCCTTGAACACTGAAGCTTTCTTT.

This clone came up a few times. V is TRBV28 and J is TRBJ1-5; D not resolved. CDR1 is MDHEN and CDR2 is SYDVKM in the germline V gene. Trimming removed 5 bases from V and 5 bases from J, with 7 bases in between. This CDR3 has 12 residues. CDR3 coding DNA: TGTGCCAGCAGTCGATGGGATCAGCCCCAGCATTTT. Its translation: CASSRWDQPQHF. Filled out from reference TRBV28 and TRBJ1-5, the complete variable domain reads DVKVTQSSRYLVKRTGEKVFLECVQDMDHENMFWYRQDPGLGLRLIYFSYDVKMKEKGDIPEGYSVSREKKERFSLILESASTNQTSMYLCASSRWDQPQHFGDGTRLSIL.